A selection of T cell receptor beta chains follows, all from one sample in a study of cytomegalovirus exposure and HLA in healthy donors. The repertoire was sequenced with immunoSEQ multiplex PCR; TCRdb's copy has only in-frame clones and lacks some. The sample contains roughly 200,000 clones, less than 85% of which appear only once. The specimen sequenced was PBMCs. Source of these receptors: a man aged 35 to 55 in good health and CMV-seronegative. Both conserved end residues are part of each CDR3.

j_gene: TRBJ2-7; v_gene: TRBV2; len: 12; CDR3aa: CASREDSNEQYF
j_gene: TRBJ1-2; v_gene: TRBV2; len: 13; CDR3aa: CASSENIRYGYTF
j_gene: TRBJ2-2; v_gene: TRBV18; len: 14; CDR3aa: CASSTNRQDLELFF
j_gene: TRBJ2-5; v_gene: TRBV5-1; len: 15; CDR3aa: CASSATGAVQETQYF
j_gene: TRBJ1-1; v_gene: TRBV27; len: 18; CDR3aa: CASSTVFGTEGEGTEAFF
j_gene: TRBJ2-2; v_gene: TRBV2; len: 13; CDR3aa: CASSETENGELFF
j_gene: TRBJ2-7; v_gene: TRBV5-5; len: 15; CDR3aa: CASSLVGQGIYEQYF
j_gene: TRBJ2-7; v_gene: TRBV30; len: 13; CDR3aa: CAWSRTVPYEQYF
j_gene: TRBJ1-1; v_gene: TRBV19; len: 16; CDR3aa: CASSMGHRGEGTEAFF
j_gene: TRBJ1-2; v_gene: TRBV6-5; len: 15; CDR3aa: CASSPLQGRGYGYTF
j_gene: TRBJ2-5; v_gene: TRBV6-5; len: 14; CDR3aa: CASSKYRGQETQYF
j_gene: TRBJ2-4; v_gene: TRBV18; len: 17; CDR3aa: CASSPPSGGIVKNIQYF
j_gene: TRBJ2-5; v_gene: TRBV6-6; len: 15; CDR3aa: CASSYSRQTQETQYF
j_gene: TRBJ2-3; v_gene: TRBV15; len: 15; CDR3aa: CATSRGGLGTDTQYF
j_gene: TRBJ1-3; v_gene: TRBV7-2; len: 15; CDR3aa: CASSRTGNSGNTIYF
j_gene: TRBJ2-2; v_gene: TRBV5-1; len: 16; CDR3aa: CASSLGQGLLGGELFF
j_gene: TRBJ1-2; v_gene: TRBV6-1; len: 13; CDR3aa: CASTGQGVDGYTF
j_gene: TRBJ1-6; v_gene: TRBV7-9; len: 15; CDR3aa: CASSPPGNPNSPLHF
j_gene: TRBJ2-2; v_gene: TRBV6-6; len: 15; CDR3aa: CASSYSEKGTGELFF
j_gene: TRBJ1-6; v_gene: TRBV25-1; len: 15; CDR3aa: CASSETVTGNSPLHF
j_gene: TRBJ2-1; v_gene: TRBV27; len: 14; CDR3aa: CASSRLAVYNEQFF
j_gene: TRBJ1-2; v_gene: TRBV29-1; len: 12; CDR3aa: CSYFLPNYGYTF
j_gene: TRBJ1-1; v_gene: TRBV2; len: 15; CDR3aa: CASNEVGGADTEAFF
j_gene: TRBJ1-5; v_gene: TRBV6-6; len: 13; CDR3aa: CASSYIGSQPQHF
j_gene: TRBJ1-1; v_gene: TRBV19; len: 14; CDR3aa: CASSWTGGNTEAFF
j_gene: TRBJ2-7; v_gene: TRBV10-3; len: 13; CDR3aa: CAISETGTGEQYF
j_gene: TRBJ2-1; v_gene: TRBV5-4; len: 16; CDR3aa: CASSLGGLADINEQFF